A single T cell receptor (beta chain) is shown here with its context. Only in-frame clones appear in the TCRdb table, and some are missing; sequencing was by immunoSEQ multiplex PCR. The table has around 26,000 clones, about 89% seen once. These data belong to a study of T cell changes during pregnancy in multiple sclerosis. In germline, CDR1 is LNHDA, CDR2 SQIVND (reference sequence). CDR3 length equals 13 residues. V lost 3 bases and J 2 bases, leaving 7 bases between the germline ends. The input for sequencing was CD8+ T cells from peripheral blood mononuclear cells, taken in the first trimester of pregnancy. The sequence came from a female donor in good health, enrolled as a control in a pregnancy study. The J gene is TRBJ1-2, the V gene TRBV19; D not certain. Here the CDR3 reads CASSMARNYGYTF. The CDR3 bases are TGTGCCAGTAGTATGGCCAGGAACTATGGCTACACCTTC.